The next 9 T cell receptor beta chains were all read from a single sample in a study of blood T cell repertoires in COVID-19. Produced via immunoSEQ multiplex PCR; TCRdb's table is partial and in-frame only. The sample records about 190,000 clones, 85% to 90% being singletons. The specimen was PBMCs or T cells enriched from blood (not recorded which). These receptors originate from a woman aged 40-49 years in a cohort exposed to, infected with or recovered from COVID-19 (not recorded which).

The chain combines TRBV6-2 or TRBV6-3 with TRBJ1-1; TRBD1 is a possible D gene (6 bases). Germline CDR1 MNHEY, CDR2 SVGEGT. The CDR3 runs 14 residues. Deletions cut 5 bases from V and 4 bases from J, with 14 bases between. CDR3 in amino acids: CASSPGERSTEAFF. In DNA, the CDR3 is TGTGCCAGCAGTCCAGGGGAAAGGAGCACTGAAGCTTTCTTT.

The count of this clone is one. The chain employs TRBV28 and TRBJ1-2, with a possible D match to TRBD1 (5 bases). Germline V lookup: CDR1 MDHEN, CDR2 SYDVKM. This CDR3 region has 16 residues. V lost 3 bases, J lost 4 bases, and 18 bases lay in between. In DNA, the CDR3 is TGTGCCAGCAGTTTTAGTATCGGGAGGGACTCCTATGGCTACACCTTC. Translated, it gives CASSFSIGRDSYGYTF.

This clone occurred once. The chain couples TRBV12-3 or TRBV12-4 to TRBJ2-2; 8 nucleotides agree with TRBD2. The length of the CDR3 is 13 residues. The ends lost 6 bases at V and 5 bases at J; junction bases unmatched: 2. CDR3 protein: CASSGTRTGELFF. For the CDR3, the DNA is TGTGCCAGCAGCGGGACTAGAACCGGGGAGCTGTTTTTT.

The rearrangement joins TRBV27 to TRBJ1-1; D remains ambiguous. V was pared by 6 bases and J by 1 base, with 15 bases between. The germline gives CDR1 MNHEY, CDR2 SMNVEV (reference sequence). The CDR3 consists of 15 residues. CDR3 loop: CASSVLGGANTEAFF. Written as DNA, the CDR3 is TGTGCCAGCAGCGTGCTAGGCGGCGCGAACACTGAAGCTTTCTTT.

In nucleotides, the CDR3 is TGCGCCAGCAGCCAAGGGCCGGGAACGGAGACCCAGTACTTC. This translates into CASSQGPGTETQYF. V is TRBV4-1 and J is TRBJ2-5, with a weak D call TRBD2 (5 bases). The CDR3 covers 14 residues. V was cut by 1 base and J by 5 bases, with 11 bases left in between. Looked up from germline, CDR1 is MGHRA and CDR2 is YSYEKL.

In nucleotides, the CDR3 is TGTGCCAGCAGCTTGGGACAGGGAAACTATGGCTACACCTTC. It encodes CASSLGQGNYGYTF. The chain is built from TRBV5-4 and TRBJ1-2; 7 bases match TRBD1. The CDR3 runs to 14 residues. J gave up 2 bases and V 0 bases, and 1 base lay outside the gene matches. Germline CDR1 is SGHNT and CDR2 is YYREEE (reference sequence).

This clone was recorded once. The chain combines TRBV27 with TRBJ2-7, with 13 nucleotides matching TRBD2. Germline lookup yields CDR1 MNHEY and CDR2 SMNVEV (reference sequence). Trimming removed 3 bases from V and 6 bases from J; junction bases left unmatched: 2. The CDR3 consists of 14 residues. The CDR3 spells CASSLGLAGPEQYF. The CDR3 DNA sequence: TGTGCCAGCAGTTTGGGACTAGCGGGACCCGAGCAGTACTTC.

CDR3 in amino acids: CDSRDRSQPQHF. Here the CDR3 DNA reads TGTGATTCCCGGGACAGAAGTCAGCCCCAGCATTTT. The chain links TRBV21-1 to TRBJ1-5; the table assigns TRBD1, which was not confirmed against the DNA. TRBV21-1 is tagged as a pseudogene. This CDR3 has 12 amino acids.

V usage is TRBV7-9 and J usage is TRBJ2-1; D may be TRBD2 (7 bases). This CDR3 comprises 17 residues. Between the trimmed V and J ends, which lost 2 bases and 0 bases, there was a span of 14 bases. Germline V gene lookup returns CDR1 SEHNR and CDR2 FQNEAQ (reference sequence). CDR3 residues: CASSLPKAGASYNEQFF. The CDR3 DNA reads as TGTGCCAGCAGCTTACCTAAGGCGGGGGCCTCCTACAATGAGCAGTTCTTC. Looking up the rest from reference TRBV7-9 and TRBJ2-1 gives the full variable domain: DTGVSQNPRHKITKRGQNVTFRCDPISEHNRLYWYRQTLGQGPEFLTYFQNEAQLEKSRLLSDRFSAERPKGSFSTLEIQRTEQGDSAMYLCASSLPKAGASYNEQFFGPGTRLTVL.